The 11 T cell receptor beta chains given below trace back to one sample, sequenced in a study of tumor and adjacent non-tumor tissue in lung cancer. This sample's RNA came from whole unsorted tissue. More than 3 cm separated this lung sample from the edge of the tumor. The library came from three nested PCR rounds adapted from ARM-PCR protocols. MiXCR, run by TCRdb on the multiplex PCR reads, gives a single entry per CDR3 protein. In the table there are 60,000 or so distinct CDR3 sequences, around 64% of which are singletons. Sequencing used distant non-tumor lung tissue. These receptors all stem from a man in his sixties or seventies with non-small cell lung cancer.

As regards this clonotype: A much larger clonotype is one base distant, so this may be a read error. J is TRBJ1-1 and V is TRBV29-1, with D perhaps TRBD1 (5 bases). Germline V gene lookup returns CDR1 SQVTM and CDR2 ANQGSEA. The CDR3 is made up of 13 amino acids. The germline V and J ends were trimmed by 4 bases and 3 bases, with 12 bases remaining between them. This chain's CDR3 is CSVVEGDDTEAFF. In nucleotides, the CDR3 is TGCAGCGTTGTGGAAGGGGACGACACTGAAGCTTTCTTT.

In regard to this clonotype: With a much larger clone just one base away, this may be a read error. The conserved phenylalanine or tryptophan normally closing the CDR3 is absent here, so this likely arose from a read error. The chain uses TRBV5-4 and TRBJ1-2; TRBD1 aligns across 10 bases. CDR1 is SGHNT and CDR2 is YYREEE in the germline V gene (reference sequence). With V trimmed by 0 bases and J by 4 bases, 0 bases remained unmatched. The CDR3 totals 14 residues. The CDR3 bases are TGTGCCAGCAGCTTGGGGACAGGGGGCTATGGCTACACCTAC. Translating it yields CASSLGTGGYGYTY.

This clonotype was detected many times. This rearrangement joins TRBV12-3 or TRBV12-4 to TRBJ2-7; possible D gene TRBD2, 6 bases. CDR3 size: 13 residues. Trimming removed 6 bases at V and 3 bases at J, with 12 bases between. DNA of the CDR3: TGTGCCAGCAGCCCCTTGGGAGGCTACGAGCAGTACTTC. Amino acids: CASSPLGGYEQYF.

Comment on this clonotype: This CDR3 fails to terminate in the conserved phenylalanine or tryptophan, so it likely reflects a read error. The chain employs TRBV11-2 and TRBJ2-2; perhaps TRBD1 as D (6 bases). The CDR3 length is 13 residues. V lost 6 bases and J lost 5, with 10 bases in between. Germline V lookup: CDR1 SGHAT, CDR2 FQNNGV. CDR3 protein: CASSSQGTGELFY. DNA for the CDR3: TGTGCCAGCAGTTCCCAGGGGACCGGGGAGCTGTTTTAT.

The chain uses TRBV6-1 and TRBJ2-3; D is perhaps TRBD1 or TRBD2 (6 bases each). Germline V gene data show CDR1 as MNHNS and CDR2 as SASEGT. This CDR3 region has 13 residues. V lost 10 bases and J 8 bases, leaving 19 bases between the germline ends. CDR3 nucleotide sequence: TGTGCCATATCTAGGAAACCGGGGGCTACGCAGTATTTT. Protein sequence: CAISRKPGATQYF.

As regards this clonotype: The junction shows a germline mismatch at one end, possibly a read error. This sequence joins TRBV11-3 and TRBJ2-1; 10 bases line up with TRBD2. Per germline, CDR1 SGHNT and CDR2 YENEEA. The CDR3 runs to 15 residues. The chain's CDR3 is CASNILAGVNNEQFF. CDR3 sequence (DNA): TGCGCCAGCAACATTCTAGCGGGGGTTAACAATGAGCAGTTCTTC.

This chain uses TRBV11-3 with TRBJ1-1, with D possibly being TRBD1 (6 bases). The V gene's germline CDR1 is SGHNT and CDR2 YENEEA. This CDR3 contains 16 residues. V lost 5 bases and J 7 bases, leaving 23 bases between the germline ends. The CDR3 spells CASSRSGTNMSIEAFF. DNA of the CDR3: TGTGCCAGCAGCCGCAGTGGGACAAATATGAGCATTGAAGCTTTCTTT.

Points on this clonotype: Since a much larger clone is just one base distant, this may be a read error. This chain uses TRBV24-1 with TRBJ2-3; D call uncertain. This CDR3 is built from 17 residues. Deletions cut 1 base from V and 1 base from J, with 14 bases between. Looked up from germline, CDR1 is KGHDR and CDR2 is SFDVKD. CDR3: CATSDFRNEVGTDTQYF. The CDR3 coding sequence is TGTGCCACCAGTGATTTTCGCAACGAGGTCGGCACAGATACGCAGTATTTT.

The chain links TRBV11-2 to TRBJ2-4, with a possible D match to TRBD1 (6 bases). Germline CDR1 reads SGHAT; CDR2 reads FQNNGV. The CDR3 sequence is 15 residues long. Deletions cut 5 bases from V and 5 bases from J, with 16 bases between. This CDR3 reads CASSHQGLWENIQYF. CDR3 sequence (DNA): TGTGCCAGCAGCCACCAGGGGTTATGGGAAAACATTCAGTACTTC.

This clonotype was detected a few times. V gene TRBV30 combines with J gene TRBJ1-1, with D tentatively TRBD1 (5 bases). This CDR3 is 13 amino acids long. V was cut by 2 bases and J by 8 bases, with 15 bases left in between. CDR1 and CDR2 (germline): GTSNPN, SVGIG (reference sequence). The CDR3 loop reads CAWSRGVDREAFF. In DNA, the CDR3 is TGTGCCTGGAGTCGGGGAGTAGACAGAGAAGCTTTCTTT.

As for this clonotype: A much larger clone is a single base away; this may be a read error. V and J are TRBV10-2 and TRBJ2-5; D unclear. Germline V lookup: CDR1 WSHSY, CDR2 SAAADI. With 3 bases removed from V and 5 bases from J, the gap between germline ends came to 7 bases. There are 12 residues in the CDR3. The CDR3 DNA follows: TGCGCCAGCAGTGAAGAGGAGGAGACCCAGTACTTC. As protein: CASSEEEETQYF.